The rows below give T cell receptor beta chains drawn from one sample of a study of shared clonotypes between healthy human individuals. Assay used: immunoSEQ multiplex PCR; TCRdb lists only in-frame clones, some missing. The sample shows roughly 2.4 million clones, approximately 96% of them seen only once. The sequencing sample was made of naive CD4+ T cells sorted from blood. These receptors all stem from a young man in good health. Each CDR3 is given with its conserved first and last residue. D genes are given only for firm matches. The size entry is marked missing in some rows and otherwise reads once, few, many or a size class.

CDR3 DNA,CDR3 protein,D gene,CDR3 length,clone size,J gene,V gene
TGCGCCAGTAACACAGGGGAGTCAAGCCTGGGTGGCTACACCTTC,CASNTGESSLGGYTF,TRBD1,15,NA,TRBJ1-2,TRBV5-1
TGCGCCAGCAGTGAGTCTAGAGCAGATACGCAGTATTTT,CASSESRADTQYF,NA,13,NA,TRBJ2-3,TRBV10-1
TGTGCCAGCAGTTACCACAGTAACACCGGGGAGCTGTTTTTT,CASSYHSNTGELFF,NA,14,NA,TRBJ2-2,TRBV6-6
TGCAGCGTTGGGGGGACCCTCTACAATGAGCAGTTCTTC,CSVGGTLYNEQFF,NA,13,NA,TRBJ2-1,TRBV29-1
TGTGCCAGCAGACGCCCCGGGACTCGAAACACCGGGGAGCTGTTTTTT,CASRRPGTRNTGELFF,NA,16,NA,TRBJ2-2,TRBV6-7
TGTGCCAGTAGCCGAGGACGGCCAGGGGATGAGCAGTTCTTC,CASSRGRPGDEQFF,NA,14,NA,TRBJ2-1,TRBV19
TGTGCCAGCAGCTTAGGTAGCGGGGGGGTTGTGTACGAGCAGTACTTC,CASSLGSGGVVYEQYF,TRBD2,16,NA,TRBJ2-7,TRBV11-2
TGCGCCAGCAGCTTGGCAGTCGCCTCTGGGGCCAACGTCCTGACTTTC,CASSLAVASGANVLTF,NA,16,NA,TRBJ2-6,TRBV5-1
TGTGCCAGCAGTTTCCGGGAGCAGTACTTC,CASSFREQYF,NA,10,NA,TRBJ2-7,TRBV28
TGTGCCAGCAGTGACCCGGGACAGGGTACGATCTACGAGCAGTACTTC,CASSDPGQGTIYEQYF,TRBD1,16,NA,TRBJ2-7,TRBV6-4
TGTGCCAGCAGCTTGGAAGCTAGCGGACGCACCTACGAGCAGTACTTC,CASSLEASGRTYEQYF,TRBD2,16,NA,TRBJ2-7,TRBV5-4
TGTGCCAGCAGCTTAGCCACAGCACCGTACTTC,CASSLATAPYF,NA,11,NA,TRBJ2-5,TRBV7-2
TGTGCCAGCAGCTCCGCGGCGGCCGGGGGCTACACCTTC,CASSSAAAGGYTF,NA,13,NA,TRBJ1-2,TRBV7-2
TGTGCCTGGAGTGTATCAGGAGCTAGCAATCAGCCCCAGCATTTT,CAWSVSGASNQPQHF,NA,15,few,TRBJ1-5,TRBV30
TGTGCCAGCTCATCCGGAATTCCCCTAGGGAATTCACCCCTCCACTTT,CASSSGIPLGNSPLHF,NA,16,few,TRBJ1-6,TRBV18
TGTGCCAGTAGTAGGACAGGCGGAGGGGAAAAACTGTTTTTT,CASSRTGGGEKLFF,TRBD1,14,NA,TRBJ1-4,TRBV19
TGTGCCAGCAGCTTTTCAGACAGGGGCTATGGCTACACCTTC,CASSFSDRGYGYTF,TRBD1,14,NA,TRBJ1-2,TRBV5-8
TGCAGCGTTGAAGATGACAGGCGGACTGAAGCTTTCTTT,CSVEDDRRTEAFF,NA,13,NA,TRBJ1-1,TRBV29-1
TGTGCCAGCAGTGATTCAGGGTATCCCTCCTACGAGCAGTACTTC,CASSDSGYPSYEQYF,NA,15,NA,TRBJ2-7,TRBV28
TGTGCCAGCAGCCCCCTTGGATTTGGGGCGGGGGACACTGAAGCTTTCTTT,CASSPLGFGAGDTEAFF,NA,17,NA,TRBJ1-1,TRBV5-4
TGCGCCAGCAGCGAATTCAAGGGCTCTGGAAACACCATATATTTT,CASSEFKGSGNTIYF,NA,15,NA,TRBJ1-3,TRBV5-1
TGCGCCAGCAGCGCGGGACTAGCCGCCGGGGAGCTGTTTTTT,CASSAGLAAGELFF,TRBD2,14,NA,TRBJ2-2,TRBV5-1
TGTGCCAGTAGTCCGGAGAATAGCAATCAGCCCCAGCATTTT,CASSPENSNQPQHF,NA,14,NA,TRBJ1-5,TRBV19
TGTGCCAGCAGTAAATTAGCGGGGGACGGGGAGCTGTTTTTT,CASSKLAGDGELFF,TRBD2,14,once,TRBJ2-2,TRBV6-5
TGTGCCAGCAGCTACAGACAGAGTAATTTTGAGCAGTTCTTC,CASSYRQSNFEQFF,NA,14,NA,TRBJ2-1,TRBV5-5
TGTGCCAGCAGCCCCAGCGGGGCCCCCGTTCAAGAGACCCAGTACTTC,CASSPSGAPVQETQYF,TRBD2,16,NA,TRBJ2-5,TRBV7-2
TGCGCCAGCAGCTATCTTAGCTTTGGCCACAATGAGCAGTTCTTC,CASSYLSFGHNEQFF,NA,15,NA,TRBJ2-1,TRBV5-1
TGTGCCAGCAGCACGACTAGCGGGATCTCCTACGAGCAGTACTTC,CASSTTSGISYEQYF,TRBD2,15,NA,TRBJ2-7,TRBV6-5
TGTGCCAGCAGTCTCACGGCAGATACGCAGTATTTT,CASSLTADTQYF,NA,12,NA,TRBJ2-3,TRBV6-6
TGTGCCAGCAGCTTAGTGACCACAGATACGCAGTATTTT,CASSLVTTDTQYF,NA,13,NA,TRBJ2-3,TRBV11-3